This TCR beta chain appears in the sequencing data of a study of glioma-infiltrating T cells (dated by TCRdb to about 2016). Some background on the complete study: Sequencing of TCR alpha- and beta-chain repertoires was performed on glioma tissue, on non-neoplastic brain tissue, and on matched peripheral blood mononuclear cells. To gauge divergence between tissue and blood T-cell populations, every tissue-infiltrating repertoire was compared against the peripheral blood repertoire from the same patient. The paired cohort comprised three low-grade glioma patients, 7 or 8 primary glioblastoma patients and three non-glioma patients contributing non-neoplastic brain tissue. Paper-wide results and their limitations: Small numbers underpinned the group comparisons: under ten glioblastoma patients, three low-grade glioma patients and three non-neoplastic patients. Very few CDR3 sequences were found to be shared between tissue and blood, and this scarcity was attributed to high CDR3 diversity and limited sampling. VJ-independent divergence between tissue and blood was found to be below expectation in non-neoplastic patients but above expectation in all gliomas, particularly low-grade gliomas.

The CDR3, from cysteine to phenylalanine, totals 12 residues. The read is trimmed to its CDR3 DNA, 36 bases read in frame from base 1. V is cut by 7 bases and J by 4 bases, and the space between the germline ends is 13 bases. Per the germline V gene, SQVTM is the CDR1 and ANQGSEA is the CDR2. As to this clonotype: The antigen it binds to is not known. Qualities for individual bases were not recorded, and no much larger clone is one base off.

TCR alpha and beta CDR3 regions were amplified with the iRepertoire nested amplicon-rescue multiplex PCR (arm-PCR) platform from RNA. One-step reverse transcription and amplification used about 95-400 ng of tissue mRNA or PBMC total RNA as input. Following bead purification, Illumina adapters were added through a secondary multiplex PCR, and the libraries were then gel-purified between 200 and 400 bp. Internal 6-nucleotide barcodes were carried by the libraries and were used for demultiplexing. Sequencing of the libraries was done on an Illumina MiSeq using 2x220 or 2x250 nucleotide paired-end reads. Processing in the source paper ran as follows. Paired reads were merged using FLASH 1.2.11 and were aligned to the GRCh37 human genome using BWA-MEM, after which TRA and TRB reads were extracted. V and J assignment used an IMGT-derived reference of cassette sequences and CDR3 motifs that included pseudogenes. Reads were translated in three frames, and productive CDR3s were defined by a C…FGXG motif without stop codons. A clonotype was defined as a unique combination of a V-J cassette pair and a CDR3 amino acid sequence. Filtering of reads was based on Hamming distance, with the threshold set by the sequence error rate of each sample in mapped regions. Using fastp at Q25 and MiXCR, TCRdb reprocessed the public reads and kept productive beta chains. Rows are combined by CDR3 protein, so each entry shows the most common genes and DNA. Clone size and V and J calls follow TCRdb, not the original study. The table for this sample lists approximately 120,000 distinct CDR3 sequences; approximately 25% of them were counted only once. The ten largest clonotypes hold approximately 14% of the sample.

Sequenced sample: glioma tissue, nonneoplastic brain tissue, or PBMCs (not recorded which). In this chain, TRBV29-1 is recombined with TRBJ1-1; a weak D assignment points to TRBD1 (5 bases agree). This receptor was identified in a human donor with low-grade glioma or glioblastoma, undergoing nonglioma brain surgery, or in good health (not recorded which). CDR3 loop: CSADGGGTEAFF. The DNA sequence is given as TGCAGCGCAGACGGGGGGGGCACTGAAGCTTTCTTT.